The 29 T cell receptor beta chains listed next were all sequenced from one sample in a study of persistence of HIV-infected CD4 T cells. Cells were stimulated with CMV-infected fibroblast lysates at about 10 ug/mL. Responding CD4+ T cells were sorted by upregulation of both CD40 ligand and CD69. This was the immunoSEQ version 4 assay in survey mode. Using immunoSEQ multiplex PCR, the repertoire was profiled, and TCRdb retains in-frame clones only, with some absent. Altogether 8,000 or so clones are present, roughly 60% being singletons, with the ten largest covering 19%. Their antigen targets remain unknown. The sample consisted of CD4+ T cells sorted from PBMCs after roughly 18-hour stimulation, taken from a patient who received antiretroviral therapy. These TCRs come from an adult man with HIV who was CMV-seropositive.

This clone was detected only a few times. One base away lies a much larger clone, so this may be a sequencing read error. This specimen includes other DNA sequences encoding the same CDR3. As DNA, the CDR3 is TGTGCCAGCAGCGTAGCAAGGGAAGAGACCCAGTACTTC. Encoded protein: CASSVAREETQYF. The genes are TRBV9 and TRBJ2-5; unclear D gene. Germline values: CDR1 SGDLS, CDR2 YYNGEE. Trimming removed 0 bases at V and 3 bases at J, with 6 bases between. The CDR3 is made up of 13 amino acids.

The chain couples TRBV19 to TRBJ1-5; D unclear. Trimming cost V 3 bases and J 4 bases, with 13 bases left between them. The germline V gene has CDR1 LNHDA and CDR2 SQIVND (reference sequence). The CDR3 contains 15 residues. CDR3 loop: CASSIQTQANQPQHF. CDR3 DNA: TGTGCCAGTAGTATTCAGACGCAGGCTAATCAGCCCCAGCATTTT.

V is TRBV5-8 and J is TRBJ1-6; tentatively, D is TRBD1 (6 bases). The length of the CDR3 is 14 residues. Germline V gives CDR1 SGHTS, CDR2 YDEGEE. Trimming pared 4 bases from V and 9 bases from J, leaving 14 bases between. CDR3 bases: TGTGCCAGCAGCCCCACCCGGGGGCTTTCACCCCTCCACTTT. Its protein is CASSPTRGLSPLHF.

The genes are TRBV7-7 and TRBJ2-5, with 9 bases matching TRBD1. V was pared by 1 base and J by 5 bases, with 5 bases of the junction left unmatched. The CDR3 length is 15 residues. CDR1 and CDR2 from the germline V gene are SSHAT and FNYEAQ (reference sequence). DNA for the CDR3: TGTGCCAGCAGCTTAGGGGGGACAGGGTTGGAGACCCAGTACTTC. Translation gives CASSLGGTGLETQYF.

Comment on this clone: At one end the junction does not follow the germline gene, possibly because of a read error. The same CDR3 is also encoded by other DNA sequences in this sample. The chain joins TRBV7-2 to TRBJ1-1, with D unclear. CDR3 size: 11 residues. CDR1 is SGHTA, CDR2 FQGNSA, per germline. The CDR3 here is CASSLKTEAFF. CDR3 nucleotides: TGTGCCAGCAGCCTGAAAACTGAAGCTTTCTTT. The full variable domain, rest sourced from reference TRBV7-2 and TRBJ1-1, is GAGVSQSPSNKVTEKGKDVELRCDPISGHTALYWYRQSLGQGLEFLIYFQGNSAPDKSGLPSDRFSAERTGGSVSTLTIQRTQQEDSAVYLCASSLKTEAFFGQGTRLTVV.

CDR3 sequence: CASSIPDRGRDWTGELFF. For the CDR3, the DNA is TGTGCCAGTAGTATCCCTGACAGGGGGCGGGATTGGACCGGGGAGCTGTTTTTT. J is TRBJ2-2 and V is TRBV19, with TRBD1 matching 10 bases. The CDR3 sequence is 18 residues long. The V gene end was trimmed by 3 bases and the J gene end by 5 bases; junction bases not matched to a gene: 12. The germline V gene encodes CDR1 LNHDA and CDR2 SQIVND (reference sequence).

A few counts support this clone. This chain connects TRBV19 to TRBJ1-2, with 7 bases matching TRBD1. CDR1 and CDR2 from the germline V gene are LNHDA and SQIVND (reference sequence). V shed 0 bases, J shed 5 bases, and the junction held 12 bases outside the gene matches. The CDR3 covers 17 residues. CDR3 sequence reads: CASSIDHETGLGYGYTF. CDR3 DNA: TGTGCCAGTAGTATAGATCATGAGACAGGGCTCGGATATGGCTACACCTTC.

This chain joins TRBV6-5 and TRBJ2-1, with D tentatively TRBD1 or TRBD2 (5 bases each). The V and J ends lost 5 bases and 6 bases respectively, with 14 bases between them. CDR1 is MNHEY, CDR2 SVGAGI, per germline. This CDR3 region has 14 residues. This chain's CDR3 is CASSRGVRGNEQFF. Here the CDR3 DNA reads TGTGCCAGCAGTCGCGGCGTGAGGGGCAATGAGCAGTTCTTC.

Within the sample, this clone is large. The identical CDR3 is also encoded by other nucleotide sequences in the sample. The V gene is TRBV9, the J gene TRBJ2-5; D unresolved. The germline V gene has CDR1 SGDLS and CDR2 YYNGEE. Between the trimmed V and J ends, which lost 2 bases and 3 bases, there was a span of 8 bases. The CDR3 extends over 13 amino acids. The CDR3 nucleotides read TGTGCCAGCAGCGTCTCCCGGGAAGAGACCCAGTACTTC. Translated, it gives CASSVSREETQYF.

The V call is TRBV6-6, the J call TRBJ1-5; D possibly corresponds to TRBD1 (6 bases). This CDR3 has 16 residues. V was shortened by 2 bases and J by 1 base, with 12 bases between the two germline ends. Germline V gene sequence: CDR1 MNHNY, CDR2 SVGAGI (reference sequence). The CDR3 DNA sequence: TGTGCCAGCAGTTACGGGGAGGGGGGGAGCAATCAGCCCCAGCATTTT. This sequence encodes CASSYGEGGSNQPQHF.

This chain connects TRBV7-3 to TRBJ1-6, with D unresolved. CDR1 and CDR2 from the germline V gene are SGHTA and FQGTGA. Trimming pared 2 bases from V and 7 bases from J, leaving 9 bases between. The CDR3 runs 14 residues. CDR3 loop: CASSLQEGNSPLHF. The CDR3 DNA follows: TGTGCCAGCAGCTTACAGGAAGGGAATTCACCCCTCCACTTT.

The sample holds a few counts of this clone. The genes are TRBV9 and TRBJ2-1; D might be TRBD1 or TRBD2, each matching 5 bases. In germline, CDR1 is SGDLS, CDR2 YYNGEE. Trimming took 0 bases from V and 6 from J, leaving 7 bases between them. This CDR3 region has 13 residues. The CDR3 reads CASSVAGRNEQFF. Here the CDR3 DNA reads TGTGCCAGCAGCGTAGCGGGGCGCAATGAGCAGTTCTTC.

V gene TRBV7-8 combines with J gene TRBJ1-3; D is undetermined. The CDR3 is made up of 15 amino acids. The germline V gene encodes CDR1 SGHVS and CDR2 FQNEAQ. Trimming took 5 bases from V and 4 from J, leaving 15 bases between them. CDR3 in DNA: TGTGCCAGCAGCCCCCCCGGTTACAGCGGAAACACCATATATTTT. Translated, it gives CASSPPGYSGNTIYF.

The chain links TRBV19 to TRBJ1-2; 9 nucleotides agree with TRBD1. The CDR3 length is 18 residues. V shed 0 bases and J 8 bases; nucleotides not matched to a gene: 16. The germline CDR1 and CDR2 sequences are LNHDA and SQIVND (reference sequence). The CDR3 nucleotides read TGTGCCAGTAGTATAGATCTGCAGGCGGGACAGGGAGCGAGCGGCTACACCTTC. Translation gives CASSIDLQAGQGASGYTF.

This chain connects TRBV19 to TRBJ1-2; 8 bases match TRBD1. Germline CDR1 LNHDA, CDR2 SQIVND (reference sequence). The CDR3 contains 14 residues. Trimming at V came to 0 bases and at J to 8 bases, leaving 5 bases not matched to a gene. CDR3 in DNA: TGTGCCAGTAGTATAGATCAACAGGGGGGAGGCTACACCTTC. Translating gives CASSIDQQGGGYTF. Full variable domain (outside the CDR3, taken from reference TRBV19 and TRBJ1-2): DGGITQSPKYLFRKEGQNVTLSCEQNLNHDAMYWYRQDPGQGLRLIYYSQIVNDFQKGDIAEGYSVSREKKESFPLTVTSAQKNPTAFYLCASSIDQQGGGYTFGSGTRLTVV.

The chain joins TRBV10-2 to TRBJ1-4; possibly TRBD1 for D (5 bases). The CDR3 totals 15 residues. Germline CDR1 WSHSY, CDR2 SAAADI. Trimming took off 8 bases at V and 0 bases at J, with 13 bases between the two ends. CDR3 amino acids: CASRKGGATNEKLFF. Written as DNA, the CDR3 is TGCGCCAGCCGTAAGGGAGGGGCAACTAATGAAAAACTGTTTTTT.

The rearrangement joins TRBV7-2 to TRBJ1-4, with D hard to call. The CDR3 is made up of 13 amino acids. CDR1 is SGHTA, CDR2 FQGNSA, per germline. V was clipped by 2 bases and J by 8 bases, with 9 bases between them. The CDR3: CASSLNYGEKLFF. The CDR3 DNA reads as TGTGCCAGCAGCTTAAATTATGGGGAAAAACTGTTTTTT.

The V gene is TRBV18, the J gene TRBJ1-1, with D hard to call. The length of the CDR3 is 14 residues. Germline V gene data show CDR1 as KGHSH and CDR2 as LQKENI. Trimming stripped 2 bases from V and 1 base from J, with 8 bases between. The DNA for the CDR3 is TGTGCCAGCTCACCAAATCCAGGGAACACTGAAGCTTTCTTT. Protein: CASSPNPGNTEAFF. Full variable domain (rest looked up from reference TRBV18 and TRBJ1-1): NAGVMQNPRHLVRRRGQEARLRCSPMKGHSHVYWYRQLPEEGLKFMVYLQKENIIDESGMPKERFSAEFPKEGPSILRIQQVVRGDSAAYFCASSPNPGNTEAFFGQGTRLTVV.

This clone is classed as medium-sized. The chain joins TRBV29-1 to TRBJ1-2; perhaps TRBD1 as D (6 bases). Trimming removed 4 bases from V and 3 bases from J, with 15 bases in between. This CDR3 has 14 amino acids. Per the germline V gene, CDR1 is SQVTM and CDR2 is ANQGSEA. Written as DNA, the CDR3 is TGCAGCGTTGTCCTGACAGGACGGGACTATGGCTACACCTTC. This encodes CSVVLTGRDYGYTF. The full variable domain, with the rest looked up from reference TRBV29-1 and TRBJ1-2, is SAVISQKPSRDICQRGTSLTIQCQVDSQVTMMFWYRQQPGQSLTLIATANQGSEATYESGFVIDKFPISRPNLTFSTLTVSNMSPEDSSIYLCSVVLTGRDYGYTFGSGTRLTVV.

The rearrangement joins TRBV7-2 to TRBJ2-5, with D tentatively TRBD2 (6 bases). The CDR3 totals 16 residues. V lost 0 bases to trimming and J lost 5 bases, with 16 bases between them. Germline CDR1 SGHTA, CDR2 FQGNSA. The CDR3 sequence: CASSLARGRDWETQYF. The DNA for the CDR3 is TGTGCCAGCAGCTTAGCGCGCGGCAGGGACTGGGAGACCCAGTACTTC. Using reference TRBV7-2 and TRBJ2-5 for the parts outside the CDR3, the full variable domain is GAGVSQSPSNKVTEKGKDVELRCDPISGHTALYWYRQSLGQGLEFLIYFQGNSAPDKSGLPSDRFSAERTGGSVSTLTIQRTQQEDSAVYLCASSLARGRDWETQYFGPGTRLLVL.

The CDR3 DNA reads as TGTGCCGGCTCACCACACAGGGGGTGGACCGGGGAGCTGTTTTTT. Residues: CAGSPHRGWTGELFF. J is TRBJ2-2 and V is TRBV21-1; the table's D call of TRBD1 was not tested on the DNA. TRBV21-1 constitutes a pseudogene. The CDR3 runs to 15 residues.

This rearrangement joins TRBV18 to TRBJ1-3; TRBD1 might be the D (5 bases). V was pared by 1 base and J by 1 base, with 11 bases between. CDR1 and CDR2 (germline): KGHSH, LQKENI. This CDR3 has 16 residues. The chain's CDR3 is CASSPRPRGSGNTIYF. DNA of the CDR3: TGTGCCAGCTCACCACGGCCGAGGGGATCTGGAAACACCATATATTTT.

In this sample, this clone turned up a few times. The V and J genes are TRBV19 and TRBJ1-6; possibly TRBD1 for D (6 bases). Germline CDR1 LNHDA, CDR2 SQIVND (reference sequence). Trimming pared 3 bases from V and 7 bases from J, leaving 10 bases between. The CDR3 has 14 residues. The CDR3 region is CASSISQGNSPLHF. The CDR3, as DNA: TGTGCCAGTAGTATCTCCCAGGGGAATTCACCCCTCCACTTT.

This clone was observed a handful of times. This rearrangement joins TRBV19 to TRBJ2-2; D remains unclear. The CDR3 covers 14 residues. Trimming shortened V by 4 bases and J by 0 bases, and 6 bases separated the two germline ends. Germline CDR1 reads LNHDA; CDR2 reads SQIVND (reference sequence). The CDR3 protein is CASSSGTNTGELFF. Here the CDR3 DNA reads TGTGCCAGTAGTAGCGGTACGAACACCGGGGAGCTGTTTTTT.

This clone was detected only a few times. The chain carries TRBV10-3 and TRBJ1-1, with D possibly TRBD1 on 5 matching bases. From germline, CDR1 is ENHRY and CDR2 SYGVKD. CDR3 size: 14 residues. V lost 4 bases to trimming and J lost 1 base, with 10 bases between them. The CDR3 loop is CAISVTTENTEAFF. As DNA, the CDR3 is TGTGCCATCAGTGTTACGACAGAGAACACTGAAGCTTTCTTT.

This clone has a handful of counts. In DNA form, the CDR3 reads TGTGCCAGCAGCCAAGATAGAGGCAGGGAATGGCCCGGGGAGCTGTTTTTT. Its translation is CASSQDRGREWPGELFF. This chain connects TRBV3-1 (or the pseudogene TRBV3-2) to TRBJ2-2, with a tentative D call TRBD1 (5 bases). The CDR3 consists of 17 residues. V lost 0 bases and J lost 6, with 17 bases in between. Germline CDR1 is LGHDT and CDR2 is YNNKEL (reference sequence).

The rearrangement links TRBV19 to TRBJ1-4; possible D gene TRBD1, 5 bases. Germline V gives CDR1 LNHDA, CDR2 SQIVND (reference sequence). Trimming removed 8 bases from V and 0 bases from J, with 7 bases in between. The length of the CDR3 is 13 residues. CDR3 in amino acids: CASGGTTNEKLFF. As DNA, the CDR3 is TGTGCCAGTGGGGGGACAACTAATGAAAAACTGTTTTTT.

This chain links TRBV10-3 with TRBJ2-5; weak D call: TRBD1 (5 bases). From germline, CDR1 is ENHRY and CDR2 SYGVKD. Trimming took off 2 bases at V and 2 bases at J, with 9 bases between the two ends. This CDR3 has 14 amino acids. CDR3 in DNA: TGTGCCATCAGTGAGGGGGCCGGTCAAGAGACCCAGTACTTC. Protein sequence: CAISEGAGQETQYF.

The V call is TRBV6-4, the J call TRBJ1-2; D remains ambiguous. Germline V gene sequence: CDR1 MRHNA, CDR2 SNTAGT. V lost 4 bases and J 9 bases, leaving 12 bases between the germline ends. CDR3 length: 12 amino acids. The CDR3 here is CASSAGAASYTF. CDR3 nucleotides: TGTGCCAGCAGTGCAGGAGCAGCTAGCTACACCTTC.